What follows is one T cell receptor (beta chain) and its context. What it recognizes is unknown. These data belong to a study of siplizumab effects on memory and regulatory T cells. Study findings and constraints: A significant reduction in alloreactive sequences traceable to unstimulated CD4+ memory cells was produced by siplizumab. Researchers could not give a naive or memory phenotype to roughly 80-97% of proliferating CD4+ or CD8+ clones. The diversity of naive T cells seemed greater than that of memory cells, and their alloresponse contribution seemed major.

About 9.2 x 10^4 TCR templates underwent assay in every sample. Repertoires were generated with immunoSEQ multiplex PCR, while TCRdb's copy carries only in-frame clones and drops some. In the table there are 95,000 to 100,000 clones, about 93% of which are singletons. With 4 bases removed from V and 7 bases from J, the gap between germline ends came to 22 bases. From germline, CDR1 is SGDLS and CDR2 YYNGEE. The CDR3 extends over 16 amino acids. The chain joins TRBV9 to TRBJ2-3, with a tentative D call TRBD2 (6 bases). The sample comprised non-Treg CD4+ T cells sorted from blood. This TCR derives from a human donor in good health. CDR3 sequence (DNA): TGTGCCAGCAGCTCTCCCTCGGGGGACTTCTCGTATACGCAGTATTTT. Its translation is CASSSPSGDFSYTQYF.